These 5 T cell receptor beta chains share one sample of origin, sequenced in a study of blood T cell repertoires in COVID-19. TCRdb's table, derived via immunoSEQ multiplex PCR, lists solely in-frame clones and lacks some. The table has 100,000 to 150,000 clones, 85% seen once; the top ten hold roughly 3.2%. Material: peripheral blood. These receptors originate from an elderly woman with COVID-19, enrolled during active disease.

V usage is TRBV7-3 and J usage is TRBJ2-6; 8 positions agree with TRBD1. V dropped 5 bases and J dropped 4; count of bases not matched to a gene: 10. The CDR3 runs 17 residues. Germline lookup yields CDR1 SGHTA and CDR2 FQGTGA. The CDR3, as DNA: TGTGCCAGCAGCCCACCGAGGACAGGGACCGGGGCCAACGTCCTGACTTTC. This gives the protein CASSPPRTGTGANVLTF.

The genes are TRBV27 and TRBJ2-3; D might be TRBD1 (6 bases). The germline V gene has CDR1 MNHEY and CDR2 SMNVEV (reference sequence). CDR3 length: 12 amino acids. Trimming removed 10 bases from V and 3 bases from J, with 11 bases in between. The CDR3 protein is CATSRGTDTQYF. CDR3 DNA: TGTGCCACATCCAGGGGAACAGATACGCAGTATTTT.

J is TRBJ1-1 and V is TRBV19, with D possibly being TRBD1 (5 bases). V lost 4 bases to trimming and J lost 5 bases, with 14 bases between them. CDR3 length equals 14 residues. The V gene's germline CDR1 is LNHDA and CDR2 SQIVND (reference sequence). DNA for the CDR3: TGTGCCAGTAGTAGACTCGGGACTGCTACTGAAGCTTTCTTT. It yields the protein CASSRLGTATEAFF.

CDR3: CASSPFGGANEKLFF. The CDR3 region has the DNA TGTGCCAGTAGTCCGTTCGGGGGGGCTAATGAAAAACTGTTTTTT. The rearrangement uses TRBV19 and TRBJ1-4, with D possibly TRBD1 on 5 matching bases. The germline CDR1 and CDR2 sequences are LNHDA and SQIVND (reference sequence). The CDR3 is 15 amino acids. Trimming pared 5 bases from V and 3 bases from J, leaving 13 bases between.

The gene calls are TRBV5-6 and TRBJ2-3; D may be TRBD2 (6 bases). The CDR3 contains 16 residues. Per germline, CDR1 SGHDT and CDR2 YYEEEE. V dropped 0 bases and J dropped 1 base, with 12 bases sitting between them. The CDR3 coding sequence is TGTGCCAGCAGCTTGGCCCCTAGCGTCGGCACAGATACGCAGTATTTT. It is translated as CASSLAPSVGTDTQYF.